The 18 T cell receptor beta chains presented below share a single source sample, sequenced in a study of CXCR3-negative and CXCR3-positive naive CD8 T cells. It was by 5' RACE with UMI labels that the TRB cDNA libraries were prepared. TCRdb re-analyzed the 5' RACE reads; it lists each CDR3 protein once, without DNA. Its table lists tens of thousands of distinct CDR3 sequences. The sequenced sample consisted of naive CXCR3- CD8+ T cells from blood. Specified subset: CD45RO-CCR7+CD27+CD95- naive CD8+ T cells lacking CXCR3 (TNR3-). The source is a human donor in good health. Some clones in this sample may be carry-over from other donors' samples.

This chain joins TRBV5-1 and TRBJ2-2. This CDR3 has 15 amino acids. Germline V lookup: CDR1 SGHRS, CDR2 YFSETQ. CDR3: CASSLAAAGTGELFF.

The chain links TRBV11-2 to TRBJ2-5. Germline loops: CDR1 SGHAT, CDR2 FQNNGV. CDR3 length equals 12 residues. The CDR3 spells CASSSRWETQYF.

The chain employs TRBV28 and TRBJ1-1; TCRdb returns TRBD1, unconfirmable since there is no DNA. The germline CDR1 and CDR2 sequences are MDHEN and SYDVKM. The CDR3 is 14 residues long. The CDR3 region is CASSLRGAGAEAFF.

This chain joins TRBV20-1 and TRBJ2-5; TCRdb selects TRBD2, and the lack of DNA leaves this call unchecked. CDR1 DFQATT and CDR2 SNEGSKA come from the germline V gene (reference sequence). This CDR3 spans 16 amino acids. Here the CDR3 reads CSASHLAGTFQETQYF.

V and J are TRBV28 and TRBJ1-3. Germline V gene lookup returns CDR1 MDHEN and CDR2 SYDVKM. This CDR3 region has 14 residues. CDR3 in amino acids: CASSRQVSGNTIYF.

The chain uses TRBV20-1 and TRBJ2-1; TCRdb selects TRBD1, and the lack of DNA leaves this call unchecked. The CDR3 consists of 13 residues. Germline lookup yields CDR1 DFQATT and CDR2 SNEGSKA (reference sequence). The CDR3 loop is CSARGGRDNEQFF.

The chain combines TRBV29-1 with TRBJ2-1; TCRdb's D call of TRBD1 is untestable without DNA. The germline gives CDR1 SQVTM, CDR2 ANQGSEA. The CDR3 covers 15 residues. CDR3 residues: CSVEVTGLDSNEQFF.

The chain couples TRBV14 to TRBJ2-2; TCRdb's D gene call, TRBD1, goes unchecked for lack of DNA. The CDR3 has 16 amino acids. CDR1 and CDR2 (germline): SGHDN, FVKESK. The CDR3 sequence: CASSHPVGGYTGELFF.

The chain recombines TRBV6-2 or TRBV6-3 with TRBJ2-2; TCRdb picks TRBD1, but there is no DNA to check that call. The CDR3 sequence is 15 residues long. Germline lookup yields CDR1 MNHEY and CDR2 SVGEGT. CDR3 protein: CASSYPRGDTGELFF.

V gene TRBV4-1 combines with J gene TRBJ2-5; the D call of TRBD2 rests on TCRdb alone, since no DNA is present to check it. The CDR3 totals 16 residues. CDR1 is MGHRA, CDR2 YSYEKL, per germline. The CDR3 here is CASSQGPTSGGETQYF.

The chain couples TRBV29-1 to TRBJ2-2; TCRdb names TRBD1, which stays unverified in the absence of DNA. The CDR3 covers 16 residues. Per the germline V gene, CDR1 is SQVTM and CDR2 is ANQGSEA. The CDR3 sequence is CSVESPGPPSAGELFF.

The CDR3 reads CSARFTDSNQPQHF. This rearrangement joins TRBV20-1 to TRBJ1-5. The V gene's germline CDR1 is DFQATT and CDR2 SNEGSKA (reference sequence). There are 14 residues in the CDR3.

This rearrangement joins TRBV20-1 to TRBJ1-2; TCRdb gives TRBD1 as the D gene, but with no DNA this cannot be confirmed. Germline V gene sequence: CDR1 DFQATT, CDR2 SNEGSKA (reference sequence). The CDR3 sequence is 13 residues long. The CDR3 here is CSAADRGKWGYTF.

CDR3 protein: CASSYSGGAGGYEQYF. The chain carries TRBV6-2 or TRBV6-3 and TRBJ2-7; TCRdb's assignment of TRBD1 cannot be checked, as there is no DNA. CDR3 size: 16 residues. Germline V gene sequence: CDR1 MNHEY, CDR2 SVGEGT.

This sequence joins TRBV3-1 and TRBJ2-3; TCRdb's D gene call, TRBD2, goes unchecked for lack of DNA. The CDR3 contains 16 residues. Per germline, CDR1 LGHDT and CDR2 YNNKEL (reference sequence). The CDR3 sequence is CASSQGAGGSTDTEYF.

This chain connects TRBV28 to TRBJ2-7; TCRdb picks TRBD2, but there is no DNA to check that call. Germline CDR1 reads MDHEN; CDR2 reads SYDVKM. This CDR3 is built from 16 residues. CDR3 amino acids: CASSQDLRALSYEQYF.

The CDR3 region is CASSQDRGSFDEQFF. The chain joins TRBV7-6 to TRBJ2-1; TCRdb's D gene call, TRBD1, goes unchecked for lack of DNA. CDR3 length equals 15 residues. Germline V gene sequence: CDR1 SGHVS, CDR2 FNYEAQ.

This sequence joins TRBV29-1 and TRBJ1-1; TCRdb gives TRBD1 as the D gene, but with no DNA this cannot be confirmed. CDR3 length equals 12 residues. Germline V gives CDR1 SQVTM, CDR2 ANQGSEA. CDR3 amino acids: CSVRTGDTEAFF.